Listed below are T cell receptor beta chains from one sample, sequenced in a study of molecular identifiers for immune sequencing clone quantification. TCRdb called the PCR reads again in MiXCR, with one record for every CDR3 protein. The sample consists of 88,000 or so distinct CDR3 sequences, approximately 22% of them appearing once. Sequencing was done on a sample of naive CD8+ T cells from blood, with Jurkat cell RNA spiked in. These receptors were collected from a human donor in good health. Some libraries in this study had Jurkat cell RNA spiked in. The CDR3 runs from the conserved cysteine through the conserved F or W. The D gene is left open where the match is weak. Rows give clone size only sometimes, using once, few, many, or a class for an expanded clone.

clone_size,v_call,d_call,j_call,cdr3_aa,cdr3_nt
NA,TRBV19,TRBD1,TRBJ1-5,CASGQGAVRPQHF,TGTGCCAGTGGACAGGGGGCAGTTCGGCCCCAGCATTTT
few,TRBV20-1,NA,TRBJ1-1,CSAVPKQSMNTEAFF,TGCAGTGCGGTTCCCAAACAGTCTATGAACACTGAAGCTTTCTTT
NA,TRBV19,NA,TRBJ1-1,CASSIWGTEAFF,TGTGCCAGTAGTATCTGGGGCACTGAAGCTTTCTTT
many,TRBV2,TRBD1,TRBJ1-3,CASMGQGFGNTIYF,TGTGCCAGCATGGGACAGGGGTTTGGAAACACCATATATTTT
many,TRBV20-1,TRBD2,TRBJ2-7,CSARGQTSGRADEQYF,TGCAGTGCTAGAGGACAAACTAGCGGGAGAGCAGACGAGCAGTACTTC
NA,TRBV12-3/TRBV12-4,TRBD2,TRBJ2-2,CASRSTSGIGTGELFF,TGTGCCAGCAGAAGTACTAGCGGGATTGGTACCGGGGAGCTGTTTTTT
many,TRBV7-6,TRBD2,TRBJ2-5,CASSISGGHETQYF,TGTGCCAGCAGCATTAGCGGGGGGCACGAGACCCAGTACTTC
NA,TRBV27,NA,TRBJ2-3,CASSRRAATSTDTQYF,TGTGCCAGCAGCCGAAGGGCAGCTACTAGCACAGATACGCAGTATTTT
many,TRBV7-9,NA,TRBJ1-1,CASSLGRGEAFF,TGTGCCAGCAGCTTAGGCAGGGGTGAAGCTTTCTTT
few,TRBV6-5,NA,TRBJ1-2,CASKQGSGDGYTF,TGTGCCAGCAAACAGGGCTCTGGAGATGGCTACACCTTC
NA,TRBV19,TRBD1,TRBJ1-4,CASKGQGGLNEKLFF,TGTGCCAGCAAAGGACAGGGAGGATTAAATGAAAAACTGTTTTTT
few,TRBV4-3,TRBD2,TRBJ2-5,CASSQEVAGAEETQYF,TGCGCCAGCAGCCAAGAAGTAGCGGGAGCCGAAGAGACCCAGTACTTC
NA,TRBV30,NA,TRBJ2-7,CAWRGWDEQYF,TGTGCCTGGAGAGGTTGGGACGAGCAGTACTTC
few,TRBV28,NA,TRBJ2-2,CASSPPTSPEFLAGELFF,TGTGCCAGCAGTCCACCTACTAGCCCTGAATTCTTGGCCGGGGAGCTGTTTTTT
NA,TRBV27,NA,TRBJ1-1,CASSRGHGGTEAFF,TGTGCCAGCAGTAGGGGCCATGGGGGAACTGAAGCTTTCTTT
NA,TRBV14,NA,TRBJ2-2,CASSPADRGPLLHAGELFF,TGTGCCAGCAGCCCCGCCGACCGGGGGCCCCTTCTTCATGCCGGGGAGCTGTTTTTT
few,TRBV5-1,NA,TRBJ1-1,CASSLARDTEAFF,TGCGCCAGCAGCTTGGCCAGAGACACTGAAGCTTTCTTT
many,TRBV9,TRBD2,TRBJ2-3,CASSVFGGGAADTQYF,TGTGCCAGCAGCGTTTTTGGCGGGGGGGCTGCCGATACGCAGTATTTT
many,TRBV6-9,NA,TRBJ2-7,CASSPPRRNREQYF,TGTGCCAGCAGTCCCCCGCGTCGGAACAGGGAGCAGTACTTC
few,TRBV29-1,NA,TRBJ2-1,CSGTSNNEQFF,TGCAGCGGGACGAGTAACAATGAGCAGTTCTTC
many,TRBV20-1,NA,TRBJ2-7,CSARGPLAGPFEQYF,TGCAGTGCTAGGGGACCACTCGCGGGACCCTTTGAGCAGTACTTC
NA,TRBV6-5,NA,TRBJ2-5,CTSSSSEETQYF,TGTACCAGCAGTTCTAGTGAAGAGACCCAGTACTTC